This T cell receptor (beta chain) stems from a study of shared clonotypes between healthy human individuals. General study results and limits: On the whole, naive subsets had larger estimated richness than memory subsets had. Although depth was large, rarefaction showed that sequencing of the sorted subsets was incomplete.

A note on this clone: Its specificity is not known.

Evenly divided among several immunoSEQ plates was the genomic DNA of each subset. Per the original methods: Filtering differed because ImmunoSEQ produced junction-only sequences that carried no quality scores. Sequencing was performed with immunoSEQ multiplex PCR; in TCRdb, only in-frame clones are kept and a portion is missing. D and trimming come from the DNA, and the V and J calls and clone size come from that table. The table has 600,000 to 750,000 clones, about 92% seen once. In germline, CDR1 is MNHEY, CDR2 SMNVEV (reference sequence). This CDR3 has 12 residues. V shed 3 bases and J shed 5 bases, with 5 bases lying between them.

What was sequenced was memory CD8+ T cells from PBMCs. Subset described: CD45RO+ cells pooled with CCR7-negative TemRA cells. The J gene is TRBJ1-5, the V gene TRBV27; the D is unclear. This receptor was obtained from a man between 18 and 29 years old in good health. Some clones in this sample may be carry-over from other donors' samples. CDR3 in DNA: TGTGCCAGCAGTTTCGGGCATCAGCCCCAGCATTTT. It is translated as CASSFGHQPQHF.